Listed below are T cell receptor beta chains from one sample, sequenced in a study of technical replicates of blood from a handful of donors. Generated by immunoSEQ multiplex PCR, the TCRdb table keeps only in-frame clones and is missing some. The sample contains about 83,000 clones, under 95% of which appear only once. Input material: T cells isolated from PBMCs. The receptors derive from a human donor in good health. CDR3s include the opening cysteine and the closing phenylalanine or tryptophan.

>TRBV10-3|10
CASRGHEAFF
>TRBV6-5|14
CASSYGSGKDEQFF
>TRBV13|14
CASSYAVGGDEAFF
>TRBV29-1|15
CSVDLASGGHGTQYF
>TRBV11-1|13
CASSPRDSDTIYF
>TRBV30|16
CAWSGTIGTGNQPQHF
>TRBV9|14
CASGGASNTGELFF
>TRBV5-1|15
CASTQAGGWGETQYF
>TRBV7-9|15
CASRSGTSSYNEQFF
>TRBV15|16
CATSTYPGLAGNEQFF
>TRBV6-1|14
CASRPGAKTMTQFF
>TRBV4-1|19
CASSQVGQGATGRRNTIYF
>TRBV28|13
CASWIPGNTEAFF
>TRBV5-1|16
CASSLPGVPNTYEQYF
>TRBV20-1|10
CSAKDRGAFF
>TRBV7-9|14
CASRKDSSSYEQYF
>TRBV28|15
CASSLVGGASYEQYF
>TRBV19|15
CASSIGGSGNYGYTF
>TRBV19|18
CASSIDPFKMGQWNEQYF
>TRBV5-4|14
CASSLATGPYEQYF
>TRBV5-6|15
CASSSPGQGYYGYTF
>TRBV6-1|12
CASSEAGPKAFF
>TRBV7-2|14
CASSPLGAGNTIYF
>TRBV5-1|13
CASSDQTGETQYF
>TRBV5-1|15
CASSMTPSNTGELFF
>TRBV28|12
CASSFAGYEQYF
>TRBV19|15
CASRVSRDRDYGYTF
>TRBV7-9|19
CASSLGEAWGGIAKNIQYF
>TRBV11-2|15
CASSFLTGSGNTIYF
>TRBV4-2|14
CASSQVKGDTEAFF
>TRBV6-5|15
CASSYSGSSYNEQFF
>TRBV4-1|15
CASSQDQGVADTQYF
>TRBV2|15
CASSEILDSYNEQFF
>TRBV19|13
CASRGIPGDIQYF
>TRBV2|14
CASSELHNYQPQHF
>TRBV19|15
CASSIEQGASETQYF
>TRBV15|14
CATSSQGDLSPLHF
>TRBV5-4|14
CASSLAGGAYEQYF
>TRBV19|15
CASSVSGTARTEAFF
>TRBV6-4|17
CASRAGTSGRDTYEQYF
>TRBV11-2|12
CASSRTGDEQYF
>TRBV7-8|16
CASSPLVAKGYNEQFF
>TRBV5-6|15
CASSAGSRAFNEQFF
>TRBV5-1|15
CASSLVTQGGETQYF
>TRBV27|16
CASSFLADSSTDTQYF
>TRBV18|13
CASSPGRGAEAFF
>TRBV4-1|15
CASSQPQGDTTEAFF
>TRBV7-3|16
CASSQKGTGRDGELFF